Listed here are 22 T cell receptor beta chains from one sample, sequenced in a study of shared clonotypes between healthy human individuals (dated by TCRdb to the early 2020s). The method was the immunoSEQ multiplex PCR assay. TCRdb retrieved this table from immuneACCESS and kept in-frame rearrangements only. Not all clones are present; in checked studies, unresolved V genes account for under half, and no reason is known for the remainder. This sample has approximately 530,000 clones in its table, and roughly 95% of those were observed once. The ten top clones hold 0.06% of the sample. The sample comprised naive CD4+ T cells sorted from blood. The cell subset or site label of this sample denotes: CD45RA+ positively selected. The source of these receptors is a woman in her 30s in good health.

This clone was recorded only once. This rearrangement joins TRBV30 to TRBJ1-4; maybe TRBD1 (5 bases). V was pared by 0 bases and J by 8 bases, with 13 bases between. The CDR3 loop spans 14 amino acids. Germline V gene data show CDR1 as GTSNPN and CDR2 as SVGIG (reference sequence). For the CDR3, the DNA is TGTGCCTGGAGTGTACTGGGGCGGGAAGAAAAACTGTTTTTT. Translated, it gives CAWSVLGREEKLFF. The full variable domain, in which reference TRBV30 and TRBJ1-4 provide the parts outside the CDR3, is SQTIHQWPATLVQPVGSPLSLECTVEGTSNPNLYWYRQAAGRGLQLLFYSVGIGQISSEVPQNLSASRPQDRQFILSSKKLLLSDSGFYLCAWSVLGREEKLFFGSGTQLSVL.

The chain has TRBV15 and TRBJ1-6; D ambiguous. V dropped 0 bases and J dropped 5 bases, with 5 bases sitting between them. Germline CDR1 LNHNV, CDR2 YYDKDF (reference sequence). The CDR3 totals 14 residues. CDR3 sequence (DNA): TGTGCCACCAGCAGAGACGGAAATAATTCACCCCTCCACTTT. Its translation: CATSRDGNNSPLHF.

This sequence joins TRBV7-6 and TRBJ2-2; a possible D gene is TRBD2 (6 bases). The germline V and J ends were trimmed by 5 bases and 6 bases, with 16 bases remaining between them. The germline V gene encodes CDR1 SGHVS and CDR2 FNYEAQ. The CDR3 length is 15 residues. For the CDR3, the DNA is TGTGCCAGCAGCCGGGACTGGACCACCCCCGGGGAGCTGTTTTTT. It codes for CASSRDWTTPGELFF.

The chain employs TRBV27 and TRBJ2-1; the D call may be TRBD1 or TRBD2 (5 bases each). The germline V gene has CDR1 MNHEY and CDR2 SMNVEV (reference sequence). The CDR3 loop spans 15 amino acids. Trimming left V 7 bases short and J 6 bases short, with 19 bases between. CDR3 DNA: TGTGCCAGCACCTCCACTCCGGGGCTACGCAATGAGCAGTTCTTC. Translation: CASTSTPGLRNEQFF.

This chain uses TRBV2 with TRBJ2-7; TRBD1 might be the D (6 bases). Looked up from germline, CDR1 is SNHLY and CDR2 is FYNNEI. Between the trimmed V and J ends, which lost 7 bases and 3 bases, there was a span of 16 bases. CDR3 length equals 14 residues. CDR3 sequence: CASTGQRRFYEQYF. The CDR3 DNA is TGTGCCAGCACCGGACAGCGCAGGTTCTACGAGCAGTACTTC.

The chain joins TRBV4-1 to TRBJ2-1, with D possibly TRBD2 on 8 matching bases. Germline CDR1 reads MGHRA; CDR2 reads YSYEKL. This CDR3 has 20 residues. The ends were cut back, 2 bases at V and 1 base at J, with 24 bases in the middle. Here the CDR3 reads CASSQTGQLGSGKSYNEQFF. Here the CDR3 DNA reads TGCGCCAGCAGCCAAACGGGACAGCTCGGTAGCGGGAAGTCCTACAATGAGCAGTTCTTC.

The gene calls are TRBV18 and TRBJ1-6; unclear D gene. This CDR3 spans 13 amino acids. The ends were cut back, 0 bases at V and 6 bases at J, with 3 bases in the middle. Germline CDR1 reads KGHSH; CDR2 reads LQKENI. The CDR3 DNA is TGTGCCAGCTCACCACCGCCTAATTCACCCCTCCACTTT. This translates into CASSPPPNSPLHF.

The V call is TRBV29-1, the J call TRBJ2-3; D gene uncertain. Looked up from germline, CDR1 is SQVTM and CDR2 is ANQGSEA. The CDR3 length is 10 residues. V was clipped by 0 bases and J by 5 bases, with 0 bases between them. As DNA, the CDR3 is TGCAGCGTTGAAGAAGATACGCAGTATTTT. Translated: CSVEEDTQYF.

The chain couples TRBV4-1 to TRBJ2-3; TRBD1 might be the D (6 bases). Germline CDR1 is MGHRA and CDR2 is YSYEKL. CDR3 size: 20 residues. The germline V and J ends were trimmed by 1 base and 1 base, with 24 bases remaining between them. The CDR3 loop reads CASSQASGTMVGEGTDTQYF. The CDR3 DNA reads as TGCGCCAGCAGCCAAGCCTCCGGGACAATGGTGGGAGAGGGCACAGATACGCAGTATTTT.

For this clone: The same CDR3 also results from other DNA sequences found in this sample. CDR3 DNA sequence: TGTGCCAGCAGTCGGGGGGATCAGCCCCAGCATTTT. Translation gives CASSRGDQPQHF. V and J are TRBV7-9 and TRBJ1-5, with D possibly TRBD1 on 5 matching bases. Germline loops: CDR1 SEHNR, CDR2 FQNEAQ (reference sequence). V shed 6 bases and J shed 5 bases, with 8 bases lying between them. The CDR3 runs 12 residues.

The CDR3 is CASSSGAGQGPVRPQHF. As DNA, the CDR3 is TGTGCCAGTAGTTCAGGAGCGGGACAGGGGCCCGTAAGGCCCCAGCATTTT. V is TRBV19 and J is TRBJ1-5; TRBD1 aligns across 10 bases. The germline gives CDR1 LNHDA, CDR2 SQIVND (reference sequence). J was trimmed by 9 bases and V by 5 bases; bases with no gene match: 16. CDR3 length equals 17 residues.

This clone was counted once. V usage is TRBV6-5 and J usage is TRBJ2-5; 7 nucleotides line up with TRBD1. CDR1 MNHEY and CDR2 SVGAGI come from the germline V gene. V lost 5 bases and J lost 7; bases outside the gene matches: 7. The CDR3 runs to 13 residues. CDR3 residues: CASSDRDRGTQYF. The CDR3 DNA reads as TGTGCCAGCAGTGACAGGGACCGAGGGACCCAGTACTTC.

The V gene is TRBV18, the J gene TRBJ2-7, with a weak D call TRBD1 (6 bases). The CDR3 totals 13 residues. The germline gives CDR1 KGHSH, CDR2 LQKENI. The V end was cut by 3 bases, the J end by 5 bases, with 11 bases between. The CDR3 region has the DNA TGTGCCAGCTCACCGGAACAGGGTGACGAGCAGTACTTC. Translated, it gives CASSPEQGDEQYF.

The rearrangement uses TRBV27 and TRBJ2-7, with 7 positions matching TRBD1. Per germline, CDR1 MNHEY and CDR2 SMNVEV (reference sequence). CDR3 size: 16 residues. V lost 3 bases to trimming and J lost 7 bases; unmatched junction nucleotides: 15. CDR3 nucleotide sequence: TGTGCCAGCAGTTTCAGTGGTGATAGGGGGCCACGGGAGCAGTACTTC. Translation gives CASSFSGDRGPREQYF.

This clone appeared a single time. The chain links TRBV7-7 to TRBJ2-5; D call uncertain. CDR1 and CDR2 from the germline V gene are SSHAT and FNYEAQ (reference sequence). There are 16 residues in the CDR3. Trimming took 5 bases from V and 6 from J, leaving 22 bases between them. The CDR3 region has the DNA TGTGCCAGCAGCCCCGGCCTGGGCCCAGCCTTGCAGACCCAGTACTTC. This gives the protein CASSPGLGPALQTQYF.

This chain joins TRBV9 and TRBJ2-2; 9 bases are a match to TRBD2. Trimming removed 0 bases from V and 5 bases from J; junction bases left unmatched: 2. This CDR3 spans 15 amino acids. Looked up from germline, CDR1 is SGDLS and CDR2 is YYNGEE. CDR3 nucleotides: TGTGCCAGCAGCGTAGCGGGACTAGCAACCGGGGAGCTGTTTTTT. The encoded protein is CASSVAGLATGELFF.

The CDR3 is CSVLKDRGVGHGYTF. The CDR3 DNA reads as TGCAGCGTACTGAAGGACAGGGGTGTTGGTCATGGCTACACCTTC. This chain uses TRBV29-1 with TRBJ1-2; the match to TRBD1 covers 9 bases. The CDR3 has 15 amino acids. Trimming cost V 6 bases and J 6 bases; bases outside gene matches: 14. The germline CDR1 and CDR2 sequences are SQVTM and ANQGSEA.

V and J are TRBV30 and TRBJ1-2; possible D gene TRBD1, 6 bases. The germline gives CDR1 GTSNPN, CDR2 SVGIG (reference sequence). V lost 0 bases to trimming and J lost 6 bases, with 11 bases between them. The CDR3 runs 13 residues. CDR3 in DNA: TGTGCCTGGAGTGTACGACAGGAACATGGCTACACCTTC. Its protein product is CAWSVRQEHGYTF.

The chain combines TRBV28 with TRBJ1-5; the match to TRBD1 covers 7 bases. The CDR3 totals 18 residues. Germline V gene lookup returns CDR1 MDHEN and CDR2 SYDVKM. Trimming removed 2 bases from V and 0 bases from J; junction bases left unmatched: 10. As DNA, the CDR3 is TGTGCCAGCAGTTTACCAGACAGGGCTAGTTATAGCAATCAGCCCCAGCATTTT. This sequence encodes CASSLPDRASYSNQPQHF.

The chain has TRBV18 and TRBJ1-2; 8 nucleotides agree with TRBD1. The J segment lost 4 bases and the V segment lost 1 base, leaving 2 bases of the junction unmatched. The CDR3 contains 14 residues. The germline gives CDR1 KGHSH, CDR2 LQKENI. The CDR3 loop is CASSPRQGIYGYTF. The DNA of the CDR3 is TGTGCCAGCTCACCACGACAGGGGATCTATGGCTACACCTTC.

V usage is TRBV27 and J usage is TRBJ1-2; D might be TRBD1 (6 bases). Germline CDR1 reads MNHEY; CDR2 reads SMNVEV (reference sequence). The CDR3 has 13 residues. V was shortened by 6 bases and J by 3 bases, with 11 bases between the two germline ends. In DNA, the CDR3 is TGTGCCAGCAGGAACTACAGGGACTATGGCTACACCTTC. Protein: CASRNYRDYGYTF.

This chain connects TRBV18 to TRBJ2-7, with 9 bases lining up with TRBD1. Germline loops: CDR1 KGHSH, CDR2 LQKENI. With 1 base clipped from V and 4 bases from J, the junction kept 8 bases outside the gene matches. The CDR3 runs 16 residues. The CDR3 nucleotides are TGTGCCAGCTCACCACGAGGACAGGGGAAAGGGTACGAGCAGTACTTC. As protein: CASSPRGQGKGYEQYF.